This record looks at one T cell receptor beta chain sequence and its context. Its antigen is currently unknown. This entry is derived from a study of T cell responses to AZD1222 COVID-19 vaccine. Measured with immunoSEQ multiplex PCR; TCRdb has only the in-frame clones, and not every one. This table has 130,000 or so clones, 80% to 95% appearing once. Germline assignment: CDR1 LNHNV and CDR2 YYDKDF (reference sequence). V lost 5 bases to trimming and J lost 5 bases; unmatched junction nucleotides: 5. The CDR3 is 15 residues long. The study's findings and limits: Most donors were white British and more were female, and clonal diversity was possibly underestimated. Repertoires were sampled only after the peak T cell response.

This sequence originates from an adult in good health. The chain uses TRBV15 and TRBJ1-4; TRBD1 matches at 10 bases. Sequencing was performed on peripheral blood, taken on day 0 of MenACWY control vaccination. The CDR3 DNA reads as TGTGCCACCAGCGGACCGACAGGGGGCAATGAAAAACTGTTTTTT. Translating it yields CATSGPTGGNEKLFF.